The present TCR beta chain was sequenced within a study of cytomegalovirus exposure and HLA in healthy donors. Primers: 60 Vbeta forward and 13 Jbeta reverse. Produced via immunoSEQ multiplex PCR; TCRdb's table is partial and in-frame only. The table has around 190,000 clones, around 85% seen once. The study, taken as a whole, reports: Most observed TCR sequences were rare, whereas some public TCRs were detected in many donors.

CDR3 size: 13 residues. Trimming left V 6 bases short and J 0 bases short, with 9 bases between. CDR1 is SGHTA, CDR2 FQGNSA, per germline. A note on this clone: The antigen remains unidentified.

This sequence joins TRBV7-2 and TRBJ2-7, with D possibly matching TRBD2 (6 bases). This clonotype originated in a woman aged 45 to 65 in good health and CMV-seronegative. The sequencing input was PBMCs. Written as DNA, the CDR3 is TGTGCCAGCAGGGTAGCGGCCTCCTACGAGCAGTACTTC. Translating it yields CASRVAASYEQYF.